Each of the 14 T cell receptor beta chains below was sequenced from the same sample in a study of molecular identifiers for immune sequencing clone quantification. From the PCR reads, TCRdb called clonotypes with MiXCR, one entry per CDR3 protein. This sample has more than 70,000 distinct CDR3 sequences, with over 20% found just once. Sequenced input: naive CD8+ T cells from blood, with Jurkat cell RNA spiked in. The subset: FACS-sorted CD8+CD4-CCR7+CD45RA+ naive T cells. The receptors shown here come from a human donor in good health. Some libraries in this study had Jurkat cell RNA spiked in.

The rearrangement links TRBV6-6 to TRBJ2-1; 8 nucleotides line up with TRBD2. This CDR3 comprises 18 residues. The germline V gene encodes CDR1 MNHNY and CDR2 SVGAGI (reference sequence). With V trimmed by 4 bases and J by 1 base, 12 bases remained unmatched. As DNA, the CDR3 is TGTGCCAGCAGTTTATCGGGAGGGAGAGAGTCATCCTACAATGAGCAGTTCTTC. It yields the protein CASSLSGGRESSYNEQFF.

This clonotype was recorded at least ten times. J is TRBJ1-2 and V is TRBV6-1, with 7 nucleotides matching TRBD1. CDR3 length: 16 residues. CDR1 and CDR2 (germline): MNHNS, SASEGT. With 7 bases clipped from V and 0 bases from J, the junction kept 11 bases outside the gene matches. DNA for the CDR3: TGTGCCAGCAAAAACCGGGACAGTGTAGCTAACTATGGCTACACCTTC. This gives the protein CASKNRDSVANYGYTF.

This clonotype came up many times. This chain uses TRBV9 with TRBJ2-3; TRBD2 matches at 7 bases. This CDR3 region has 17 residues. The trim removed 0 bases at V and 4 bases at J, leaving 11 bases unmatched. The germline gives CDR1 SGDLS, CDR2 YYNGEE. The CDR3, as DNA: TGTGCCAGCAGCGTAGTAGGGGAGGGCGGAGCATCAGATACGCAGTATTTT. It codes for CASSVVGEGGASDTQYF.

At least ten counts were recorded for this clonotype. V gene TRBV7-8 combines with J gene TRBJ2-3; D could derive from TRBD1 or TRBD2 (5 bases each). This CDR3 comprises 15 residues. Germline CDR1 SGHVS, CDR2 FQNEAQ. Trimming pared 7 bases from V and 4 bases from J, leaving 18 bases between. The CDR3 spells CASTGDSRRADTQYF. The CDR3 nucleotides read TGTGCCAGCACAGGAGACAGCCGGCGGGCAGATACGCAGTATTTT.

This clonotype was detected ten times or more. J is TRBJ2-1 and V is TRBV27; either TRBD1 or TRBD2 may fit D (7 bases each). Trimming removed 6 bases at V and 4 bases at J, with 19 bases between. There are 16 residues in the CDR3. Germline CDR1 and CDR2: MNHEY and SMNVEV (reference sequence). This CDR3 reads CASSFAQGGAYNEQFF. The CDR3 bases are TGTGCCAGCAGCTTCGCGCAGGGGGGGGCGTACAATGAGCAGTTCTTC.

This clonotype appeared many times. The chain recombines TRBV4-3 with TRBJ2-7, with D unresolved. This CDR3 has 16 residues. Trimming left V 0 bases short and J 3 bases short, with 15 bases between. Germline loops: CDR1 LGHNA, CDR2 YSLEER. The CDR3 region has the DNA TGCGCCAGCAGCCAAGATTGGGCAGCATCGAACTACGAGCAGTACTTC. The encoded protein is CASSQDWAASNYEQYF.

Ten or more counts support this clonotype. The V gene is TRBV5-6, the J gene TRBJ1-5; 7 bases agree with TRBD1. The CDR3 spans 15 residues. J was trimmed by 6 bases and V by 0 bases; bases with no gene match: 6. CDR1 is SGHDT, CDR2 YYEEEE, per germline. The CDR3 DNA is TGTGCCAGCAGCTTGGGAGGGGGCCGGAGTCAGCCCCAGCATTTT. It yields the protein CASSLGGGRSQPQHF.

In this sample, this clonotype turned up many times. The chain has TRBV7-9 and TRBJ2-6; D is possibly TRBD1 (6 bases). Germline lookup yields CDR1 SEHNR and CDR2 FQNEAQ (reference sequence). There are 16 residues in the CDR3. CDR3 region: CAVQGQPLSGANVLTF. The CDR3 DNA follows: TGTGCTGTTCAGGGACAACCACTCTCTGGGGCCAACGTCCTGACTTTC.

Concerning this clonotype itself: A much larger clone is a single base away; this may be a read error. It is likely a read error, because the conserved phenylalanine at the end of the CDR3 is missing. This chain connects TRBV7-6 to TRBJ1-4; no clear D. With 3 bases removed from V and 7 bases from J, the gap between germline ends came to 18 bases. This CDR3 region has 16 residues. CDR1 is SGHVS and CDR2 is FNYEAQ in the germline V gene. DNA for the CDR3: TGTGCCAGCAGCTTTACCACCATAATCGGTTCTGAAAAACTGTTTCTT. Its translation is CASSFTTIIGSEKLFL.

Many counts were recorded for this clonotype. The V and J genes are TRBV19 and TRBJ2-3; TRBD1 matches 7 bases. Germline trimming cut 7 bases from V and 3 bases from J; bases unmatched to any gene: 25. The CDR3 is made up of 20 amino acids. From germline, CDR1 is LNHDA and CDR2 SQIVND (reference sequence). The CDR3 coding sequence is TGTGCCAGTACCGGCTTCGACAGGGCCCGTGTCGGGAATCATACAGATACGCAGTATTTT. It encodes CASTGFDRARVGNHTDTQYF.

This chain joins TRBV9 and TRBJ2-3; 10 bases are a match to TRBD2. The CDR3 extends over 15 amino acids. The V gene end was trimmed by 4 bases and the J gene end by 4 bases; junction bases not matched to a gene: 6. From germline, CDR1 is SGDLS and CDR2 YYNGEE. The chain's CDR3 is CASSSPAGGADTQYF. CDR3 nucleotides: TGTGCCAGCAGCTCACCAGCGGGAGGGGCAGATACGCAGTATTTT.

In its sample, this clonotype was seen many times. The chain recombines TRBV30 with TRBJ1-5; the D is unclear. CDR3 length: 15 amino acids. The germline V and J ends were trimmed by 1 base and 0 bases, with 10 bases remaining between them. Germline loops: CDR1 GTSNPN, CDR2 SVGIG (reference sequence). In DNA form, the CDR3 reads TGTGCCTGGAGTGGTGGTCAACATAGCAATCAGCCCCAGCATTTT. As protein: CAWSGGQHSNQPQHF. Combining the CDR3 with reference TRBV30 and TRBJ1-5 gives the whole variable domain SQTIHQWPATLVQPVGSPLSLECTVEGTSNPNLYWYRQAAGRGLQLLFYSVGIGQISSEVPQNLSASRPQDRQFILSSKKLLLSDSGFYLCAWSGGQHSNQPQHFGDGTRLSIL.

With regard to this clonotype: A read error may explain this, as a much larger clone is one base away. This chain uses TRBV4-2 with TRBJ1-1, with 7 bases that match TRBD1. The germline V gene has CDR1 LGHNA and CDR2 YNFKEQ. The CDR3 covers 13 residues. CDR3 loop: CASGQVKGAEAFF. CDR3 DNA sequence: TGTGCCAGCGGCCAAGTTAAGGGGGCGGAAGCTTTCTTT.

V and J are TRBV2 and TRBJ2-7; D gene uncertain. V lost 6 bases to trimming and J lost 4 bases, with 7 bases between them. CDR3 size: 11 residues. Germline CDR1 SNHLY, CDR2 FYNNEI. CDR3: CASRFTYEQYF. CDR3 nucleotide sequence: TGTGCCAGCAGATTTACGTACGAGCAGTACTTC.